Below, 30 T cell receptor beta chains from the same sample are listed, as sequenced in a study of blood T cells in healthy people across ages. The authors ran a second PCR of about 6 to 12 cycles using a sample-barcoded 5' primer and a J-beta primer mix. TCRdb independently ran MiXCR on the 5' RACE reads; one entry per CDR3 protein. The table records approximately 1.5 million distinct CDR3 sequences, about 35% of them present only once. Sequenced material: blood. These receptors all come from a woman younger than 45 in good health.

In the case of this clonotype: Its ends do not fully match the called genes, so a read error is possible. The chain carries TRBV28 and TRBJ2-2; TRBD2 might be the D (6 bases). The CDR3 length is 13 residues. Germline assignment: CDR1 MDHEN and CDR2 SYDVKM. CDR3 DNA sequence: TGTGCCAGCGGCGCGGGGAACACCGGGGAGCCGTTTTTT. Its protein is CASGAGNTGEPFF.

The table lists this clonotype with a few counts. This sequence joins TRBV20-1 and TRBJ1-5, with D perhaps TRBD1 (5 bases). Trimming pared 6 bases from V and 0 bases from J, leaving 9 bases between. This CDR3 is 13 amino acids long. Germline V lookup: CDR1 DFQATT, CDR2 SNEGSKA (reference sequence). The DNA of the CDR3 is TGCAGTGCCGGGACTGGTAGCAATCAGCCCCAGCATTTT. Translation gives CSAGTGSNQPQHF.

The chain couples TRBV29-1 to TRBJ2-3; TRBD2 is a possible D gene (5 bases). CDR3 size: 16 residues. The germline CDR1 and CDR2 sequences are SQVTM and ANQGSEA. The V and J ends lost 4 bases and 2 bases respectively, with 19 bases between them. In DNA form, the CDR3 reads TGCAGCGTTGGGTGGTTCGCGGGCCGGAACACAGATACGCAGTATTTT. It yields the protein CSVGWFAGRNTDTQYF.

This clonotype was recorded at least ten times. The V call is TRBV6-2 or TRBV6-3, the J call TRBJ2-7; a possible D gene is TRBD2 (6 bases). The germline V gene has CDR1 MNHEY and CDR2 SVGEGT. V was shortened by 2 bases and J by 3 bases, with 29 bases between the two germline ends. This CDR3 comprises 20 residues. The CDR3 sequence is CASSYPTWGSSSARGYEQYF. The CDR3 DNA sequence: TGTGCCAGCAGTTACCCCACCTGGGGGTCTAGCTCTGCGCGGGGCTACGAGCAGTACTTC.

This clonotype occurred many times. The gene calls are TRBV27 and TRBJ2-7; 7 nucleotides align to TRBD2. CDR3 length equals 14 residues. V lost 6 bases, J lost 4 bases, and 9 bases stayed unmatched. Germline-derived CDR1 and CDR2 are MNHEY and SMNVEV (reference sequence). CDR3 sequence (DNA): TGTGCCAGCAGCCTGAGCGGGGCGTTATACGAGCAGTACTTC. It codes for CASSLSGALYEQYF.

This clonotype was observed a handful of times. The chain uses TRBV11-2 and TRBJ2-1, with D unresolved. This CDR3 has 12 residues. Trimming stripped 0 bases from V and 10 bases from J, with 7 bases between. Germline V gives CDR1 SGHAT, CDR2 FQNNGV. In DNA, the CDR3 is TGTGCCAGCAGCTTAGACCCCAACGAGCAGTTCTTC. Protein product: CASSLDPNEQFF.

A word on this clonotype: A junction end diverges from the germline sequence, so it may reflect a read error. CDR3 DNA: TGTGCCAGCAGTTTATCCAGGGACTACGATGAGCAGTTCTTC. Amino acids: CASSLSRDYDEQFF. This chain uses TRBV12-3 or TRBV12-4 with TRBJ2-1, with 7 nucleotides matching TRBD2. CDR3 length: 14 amino acids.

This clonotype was seen a few times. V gene TRBV7-9 combines with J gene TRBJ2-7; perhaps D is TRBD1 or TRBD2 (5 bases each). CDR3 length: 15 residues. Germline CDR1 is SEHNR and CDR2 is FQNEAQ (reference sequence). V was trimmed by 1 base and J by 3 bases, leaving 13 bases between them. CDR3 in amino acids: CASSLVSGTNYEQYF. In nucleotides, the CDR3 is TGTGCCAGCAGCTTAGTCTCGGGGACCAACTACGAGCAGTACTTC.

This clonotype appeared a few times. This chain links TRBV7-9 with TRBJ2-7; the D is unclear. CDR1 SEHNR and CDR2 FQNEAQ come from the germline V gene (reference sequence). CDR3 length equals 14 residues. Trimming pared 3 bases from V and 2 bases from J, leaving 11 bases between. The CDR3 is CASSFPARAYEQYF. The DNA for the CDR3 is TGTGCCAGCAGCTTCCCGGCTAGAGCCTACGAGCAGTACTTC.

The V call is TRBV6-5, the J call TRBJ1-2; TRBD1 might be the D (5 bases). CDR1 and CDR2 from the germline V gene are MNHEY and SVGAGI. V shed 0 bases and J shed 2 bases, with 10 bases lying between them. This CDR3 comprises 15 residues. The CDR3 spells CASSYSGTGNYGYTF. The DNA for the CDR3 is TGTGCCAGCAGTTACTCGGGGACGGGGAACTATGGCTACACCTTC.

The chain couples TRBV5-1 to TRBJ1-6; D unresolved. CDR3 size: 16 residues. CDR1 and CDR2 (germline): SGHRS, YFSETQ. The V and J ends lost 1 base and 6 bases respectively, with 14 bases between them. The CDR3 loop is CASSLYWPGSNSPLHF. The CDR3 DNA reads as TGCGCCAGCAGCTTGTACTGGCCCGGTTCTAATTCACCCCTCCACTTT.

The rearrangement joins TRBV4-1 to TRBJ2-2; D might be TRBD2 (6 bases). Trimming pared 3 bases from V and 4 bases from J, leaving 9 bases between. CDR1 is MGHRA, CDR2 YSYEKL, per germline. CDR3 length equals 14 residues. CDR3 DNA: TGCGCCAGCAGCCATCCCGGGGGCACCGGGGAGCTGTTTTTT. Its protein product is CASSHPGGTGELFF.

The gene calls are TRBV9 and TRBJ2-1; the D is unclear. The CDR3 sequence is 14 residues long. Trimming removed 1 base from V and 7 bases from J, with 12 bases in between. The germline V gene has CDR1 SGDLS and CDR2 YYNGEE. Here the CDR3 DNA reads TGTGCCAGCAGCGTAAGGGCCCGCCAGAATGAGCAGTTCTTC. This translates into CASSVRARQNEQFF.

The V and J genes are TRBV12-3 or TRBV12-4 and TRBJ2-3; TRBD2 might be the D (5 bases). Trimming shortened V by 6 bases and J by 8 bases, and 18 bases separated the two germline ends. The length of the CDR3 is 14 residues. The CDR3 loop is CASRPRELGITQYF. CDR3 nucleotides: TGTGCCAGCAGGCCAAGGGAGCTTGGTATTACGCAGTATTTT.

This clonotype has more than one count but fewer than ten. The gene calls are TRBV20-1 and TRBJ2-3, with D perhaps TRBD1 (7 bases). V shed 0 bases and J shed 2 bases, with 15 bases lying between them. Germline CDR1 reads DFQATT; CDR2 reads SNEGSKA (reference sequence). This CDR3 is 16 amino acids long. The CDR3 coding sequence is TGCAGTGCTAGAGATCAGGGGGGATGGTTCACAGATACGCAGTATTTT. This codes for CSARDQGGWFTDTQYF.

The rearrangement joins TRBV4-1 to TRBJ1-2; 10 nucleotides line up with TRBD1. The CDR3 consists of 15 residues. Germline CDR1 reads MGHRA; CDR2 reads YSYEKL. The V and J ends lost 5 bases and 7 bases, in that order; junction bases with no gene match: 10. The CDR3 DNA reads TGCGCCAGCAGCTCCCCTGGACAGGGGGGAATTGGCTACACCTTC. This codes for CASSSPGQGGIGYTF.

The chain is built from TRBV27 and TRBJ2-1, with D tentatively TRBD1 or TRBD2 (5 bases each). The length of the CDR3 is 16 residues. The germline V and J ends were trimmed by 6 bases and 3 bases, with 18 bases remaining between them. The germline CDR1 and CDR2 sequences are MNHEY and SMNVEV (reference sequence). The CDR3 sequence: CASSRIGGRGYNEQFF. The CDR3 DNA is TGTGCCAGCAGCCGAATTGGGGGTAGAGGCTACAATGAGCAGTTCTTC.

A few counts support this clonotype. The CDR3 loop reads CAISRGSQSSGELFF. In DNA, the CDR3 is TGTGCCATCAGTCGGGGGTCCCAAAGCTCCGGGGAGCTGTTTTTT. The chain links TRBV10-3 to TRBJ2-2; the D gene is possibly TRBD2 (6 bases). Trimming shortened V by 5 bases and J by 6 bases, and 16 bases separated the two germline ends. CDR3 length: 15 residues. Germline V lookup: CDR1 ENHRY, CDR2 SYGVKD.

V usage is TRBV30 and J usage is TRBJ2-5; 9 bases match TRBD2. Germline loops: CDR1 GTSNPN, CDR2 SVGIG (reference sequence). V gave up 0 bases and J gave up 5 bases; unmatched junction bases: 4. The CDR3 is 14 residues long. The CDR3 coding sequence is TGTGCCTGGAGTGTAGTAGCGGGAGCGGAGACCCAGTACTTC. Encoded protein: CAWSVVAGAETQYF.

This clonotype has just a few counts. The chain's CDR3 is CSARDSRPTMNTEAFF. Here the CDR3 DNA reads TGCAGTGCTAGAGACTCACGGCCCACGATGAACACTGAAGCTTTCTTT. This chain uses TRBV20-1 with TRBJ1-1, with D unresolved. Germline CDR1 reads DFQATT; CDR2 reads SNEGSKA (reference sequence). The CDR3 is 16 amino acids. Trimming cost V 0 bases and J 0 bases, with 14 bases left between them.

The chain is built from TRBV28 and TRBJ2-7; 10 nucleotides match TRBD2. V gave up 4 bases and J gave up 2 bases; unmatched junction bases: 11. In germline, CDR1 is MDHEN, CDR2 SYDVKM. The CDR3 runs 17 residues. The CDR3 bases are TGTGCCAGCAGTTCAGTCGCCGAAGCGGGAGGGGCCTACGAGCAGTACTTC. It codes for CASSSVAEAGGAYEQYF.

The J gene is TRBJ1-5, the V gene TRBV20-1; 10 nucleotides match TRBD1. Germline V gene lookup returns CDR1 DFQATT and CDR2 SNEGSKA (reference sequence). Trimming removed 6 bases from V and 3 bases from J; junction bases left unmatched: 8. The CDR3 runs 15 residues. The DNA of the CDR3 is TGCAGTGCCCCGCACGGGACAGGGGTCAATCAGCCCCAGCATTTT. Its protein product is CSAPHGTGVNQPQHF.

This clonotype has only a few counts. The CDR3 DNA reads TGTGCCAGCGAGGGACTAGCGGGAACCACAGATACGCAGTATTTT. Translation: CASEGLAGTTDTQYF. The rearrangement uses TRBV3-1 and TRBJ2-3; 13 bases agree with TRBD2. CDR1 and CDR2 (germline): LGHDT, YNNKEL (reference sequence). The CDR3 spans 15 residues. After removal of 8 bases from V and 2 bases from J, the junction contained 4 bases not matched to a gene.

Many counts were recorded for this clonotype. An end of the junction differs from the germline gene, which may be a read error. V gene TRBV5-1 combines with J gene TRBJ2-7, with D perhaps TRBD1 (6 bases). Per the germline V gene, CDR1 is SGHRS and CDR2 is YFSETQ. The CDR3 sequence is 12 residues long. CDR3 bases: TGTGCCAGCAGTCCACAGGGCTACGAGCAGTACTTC. Translated, it gives CASSPQGYEQYF.

In this sample, this clonotype turned up a few times. This chain connects TRBV28 to TRBJ2-7; 9 bases are shared with TRBD2. Germline-derived CDR1 and CDR2 are MDHEN and SYDVKM. The CDR3 sequence is 19 residues long. Trimming at V came to 6 bases and at J to 0 bases, leaving 18 bases not matched to a gene. The CDR3 DNA reads as TGTGCCAGCAGCCCCTCATGGGGGAGTCTAGCGGGGAGCTCCTACGAGCAGTACTTC. This codes for CASSPSWGSLAGSSYEQYF.

V usage is TRBV7-8 and J usage is TRBJ2-7; unclear D gene. Between the trimmed V and J ends, which lost 2 bases and 5 bases, there was a span of 10 bases. This CDR3 is built from 13 residues. CDR1 and CDR2 from the germline V gene are SGHVS and FQNEAQ. The CDR3: CASSLTHDDEQYF. CDR3 in DNA: TGTGCCAGCAGCTTAACACATGACGACGAGCAGTACTTC. Filled out from reference TRBV7-8 and TRBJ2-7, the complete variable domain reads GAGVSQSPRYKVAKRGQDVALRCDPISGHVSLFWYQQALGQGPEFLTYFQNEAQLDKSGLPSDRFFAERPEGSVSTLKIQRTQQEDSAVYLCASSLTHDDEQYFGPGTRLTVT.

The rearrangement uses TRBV12-3 or TRBV12-4 and TRBJ2-5; 14 bases line up with TRBD2. The end of the DNA is better explained by TRBJ2-7, so the J call may be wrong. There are 16 residues in the CDR3. CDR3 nucleotide sequence: TGTGCCAGCAGTGCCACCGGGACTAGCGGGAGCCACGAGCAGTACTTC. It specifies CASSATGTSGSHEQYF.

The V call is TRBV11-2, the J call TRBJ2-1, with 7 bases lining up with TRBD2. Looked up from germline, CDR1 is SGHAT and CDR2 is FQNNGV. The CDR3 is 16 amino acids. With V trimmed by 4 bases and J by 0 bases, 6 bases remained unmatched. The CDR3 is CASSSPSGPSYNEQFF. CDR3 coding DNA: TGTGCCAGCAGCTCCCCTAGCGGTCCCTCCTACAATGAGCAGTTCTTC.

The V call is TRBV7-9, the J call TRBJ2-7; possible D gene TRBD2, 6 bases. This CDR3 comprises 14 residues. Trimming stripped 4 bases from V and 4 bases from J, with 14 bases between. CDR1 is SEHNR, CDR2 FQNEAQ, per germline (reference sequence). CDR3 bases: TGTGCCAGCAGCTGGGACTCGGAGAGATACGAGCAGTACTTC. This gives the protein CASSWDSERYEQYF.

The rearrangement uses TRBV28 and TRBJ1-1, with 7 bases lining up with TRBD1. The germline gives CDR1 MDHEN, CDR2 SYDVKM. Unmatched junction bases numbered 7, after V lost 4 bases and J lost 8 bases. The CDR3 contains 13 residues. The CDR3 coding sequence is TGTGCCAGCAGTTGGGATGGGACAGCCGAAGCTTTCTTT. It is translated as CASSWDGTAEAFF.